These T cell receptor beta chains were read from a single sample in a study of T cells after yellow fever vaccination. Each CDR3 protein is one row after TCRdb ran MiXCR on the 5' RACE reads. The sample carries hundreds of thousands of distinct CDR3 sequences, 12% recorded once. Sequencing was performed on PBMCs, taken on the day of the yellow fever booster vaccination. The source of these receptors is a man between 25 and 39 years old who received the YFV17D yellow fever vaccine. CDR3s include the opening cysteine and the closing phenylalanine or tryptophan. D genes are given only for firm matches. A clone size is listed for some rows: how often the clone was seen (once, few, many), or a class if it is expanded.

DNA: TGTGCCAGCAGACGGACTAGCGGGAGACCTTCCTACGAGCAGTACTTC
CDR3: CASRRTSGRPSYEQYF
length: 16
V: TRBV7-2
size: NA
D: TRBD2
J: TRBJ2-7

DNA: TGCAGCGTTGAATCGGCGGGGACCGATTCCTACGAGCAGTACTTC
CDR3: CSVESAGTDSYEQYF
length: 15
V: TRBV29-1
size: few
D: NA
J: TRBJ2-7

DNA: TGTGCCAGCAAACCAGTCACTAGCGGGAGGGCCCACGAGCAGTACTTC
CDR3: CASKPVTSGRAHEQYF
length: 16
V: TRBV12-3/TRBV12-4
size: NA
D: TRBD2
J: TRBJ2-7

DNA: TGTGCCAGCAGTTTTGGGGGGAATGCCGGGGCCAACGTCCTGACTTTC
CDR3: CASSFGGNAGANVLTF
length: 16
V: TRBV28
size: NA
D: NA
J: TRBJ2-6

DNA: TGTGCCAGCAGCCGGACACAGGGAGGAGGCTACACCTTC
CDR3: CASSRTQGGGYTF
length: 13
V: TRBV14
size: few
D: NA
J: TRBJ1-2

DNA: TGTGCCAGCAGACACCGGGACATCTACACTGAAGCTTTCTTT
CDR3: CASRHRDIYTEAFF
length: 14
V: TRBV3-1
size: NA
D: NA
J: TRBJ1-1

DNA: TGTGCCAGCAGCCCCGGGGCGCAGTACAATGAGCAGTTCTTC
CDR3: CASSPGAQYNEQFF
length: 14
V: TRBV3-1
size: few
D: NA
J: TRBJ2-1

DNA: TGTGCCAGCAAATCCGGGACAGGGCCATACGAGCAGTACTTC
CDR3: CASKSGTGPYEQYF
length: 14
V: TRBV7-2
size: few
D: TRBD1
J: TRBJ2-7

DNA: TGTGCCAGTAGAGTGGGAGCGCCCAACGTCCTGACTTTC
CDR3: CASRVGAPNVLTF
length: 13
V: TRBV19
size: NA
D: NA
J: TRBJ2-6

DNA: TGTGCCAGCAGCGACAGGGGAAGTAATGAAAAACTGTTTTTT
CDR3: CASSDRGSNEKLFF
length: 14
V: TRBV6-2/TRBV6-3
size: few
D: TRBD1
J: TRBJ1-4